This T cell receptor beta chain appears in the sequencing data of a study of technical replicates of blood from a few donors (dated by TCRdb to 2017 to 2019). A note on this clone: Its antigen specificity is not known. No much larger clone is present one base from it, and per-base qualities are unavailable.

The V and J ends are trimmed by 3 bases and 12 bases, leaving 12 bases between them. The germline V gene (reference sequence) yields LNHDA for CDR1 and SQIVND for CDR2. The CDR3, cysteine through phenylalanine, is 12 amino acids long. Kept here is only the CDR3 DNA, which spans 36 bases and is read in frame from base 1. Library preparation employed the immunoSEQ multiplex PCR assay. Entries here come from immuneACCESS through TCRdb and include only in-frame sequences with V and J called. Some clones fail to appear in such tables; in the studies checked, an unresolved V gene covers under half of the shortfall, and the cause of the remainder is unknown. The sample includes 75,000 to 95,000 clones, with about 95% observed a single time. The top ten hold approximately 0.26% of the sample.

The sample taken for sequencing was T cells isolated from PBMCs. This clonotype was obtained from a human donor in good health. The sequence is built from TRBV19 and TRBJ2-1; tentative D gene TRBD2, with 6 bases matching. Here the CDR3 is given as CASSMTSGGQFF. In nucleotide form, the sequence is TGTGCCAGTAGTATGACATCCGGGGGGCAGTTCTTC.